This TCR beta chain comes out of a study of shared clonotypes between healthy human individuals. Study overall: Three plates each covered CD4 naive and memory; CD8 naive two, CD8 memory one.

Trimming took 4 bases from V and 1 from J; bases not matched to a gene: 7. The CDR3 is 15 amino acids. Germline V gives CDR1 GTSNPN, CDR2 SVGIG (reference sequence). Notes on the study in general: Researchers found naive subsets generally carried larger estimated richness than memory subsets.

Points on this clone: The antigen is unknown.

Profiled with immunoSEQ multiplex PCR; TCRdb holds only in-frame clones, not every one. The sample lists about a million clones, approximately 77% occurring once. The rearrangement links TRBV30 to TRBJ1-1, with 9 bases that match TRBD1. Sequenced input: memory CD4+ T cells from PBMCs. As for subset: CD45RA-negative fraction. This TCR was recovered from a man aged 18-30 years in good health. Some clones in this sample may be carry-over from other donors' samples. CDR3 sequence (DNA): TGTGCCTGGAAACTGACAGGGGGGGAGAACACTGAAGCTTTCTTT. Translated, it gives CAWKLTGGENTEAFF.